This record concerns one T cell receptor beta chain sequence. Its target is unknown. Assay: immunoSEQ multiplex PCR; the TCRdb copy retains only in-frame clones and omits some. The data contain some 130,000 clones, roughly 89% of them singletons. V shed 4 bases and J shed 6 bases, with 8 bases lying between them. The germline V gene has CDR1 SGHRS and CDR2 YFSETQ. The CDR3 consists of 12 residues. This specimen belongs to a study of T cell responses to AZD1222 COVID-19 vaccine. The study, taken as a whole, reports: Vaccine-associated CD4 TCRs spanned spike, dominant at 160-218 and 743-854. Variant regions that are unmutated are reportedly the target of nearly half of spike-specific TCRs.

The V call is TRBV5-1, the J call TRBJ2-1; D unresolved. This TCR was sampled from an adult in good health. The specimen comprised peripheral blood, sampled on day 0 of AZD1222 vaccination. CDR3: CASSLPTNEQFF. The CDR3 DNA is TGCGCCAGCAGCCTACCCACCAATGAGCAGTTCTTC.